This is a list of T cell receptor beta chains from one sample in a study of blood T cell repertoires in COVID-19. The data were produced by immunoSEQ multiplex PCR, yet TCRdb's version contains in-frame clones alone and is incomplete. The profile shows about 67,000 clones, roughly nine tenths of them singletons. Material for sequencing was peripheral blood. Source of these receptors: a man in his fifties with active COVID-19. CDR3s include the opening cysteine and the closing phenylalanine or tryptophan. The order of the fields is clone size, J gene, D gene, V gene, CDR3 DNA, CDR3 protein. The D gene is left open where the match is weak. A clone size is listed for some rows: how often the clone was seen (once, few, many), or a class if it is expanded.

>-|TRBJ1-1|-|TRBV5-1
TGCGCCAGCAGCTTGGAAACAGGGAGGGACACTGAAGCTTTCTTT
CASSLETGRDTEAFF
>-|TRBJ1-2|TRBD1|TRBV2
TGTGCCAGCATGAGGTATGGACAGGGGGCCGGTGGCTACACCTTC
CASMRYGQGAGGYTF
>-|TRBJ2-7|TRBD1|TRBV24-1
TGTGCCACCAGTGATCCGGGACAGGGAAGCTTTGAGCAGTACTTC
CATSDPGQGSFEQYF
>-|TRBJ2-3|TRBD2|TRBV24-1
TGTGCCACCAGTGACCCCAAAGCGGGGGGCAACACAGATACGCAGTATTTT
CATSDPKAGGNTDTQYF
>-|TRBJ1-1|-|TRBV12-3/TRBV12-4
TGTGCCAGCAGCCCTACCCATCGCACTGAAGCTTTCTTT
CASSPTHRTEAFF
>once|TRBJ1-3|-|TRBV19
TGTGCCAGTAGTATCAGGCAGCTTGGAAACACCATATATTTT
CASSIRQLGNTIYF
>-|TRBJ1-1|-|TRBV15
TGTGCCACCAGCATTAGCACTGAAGCTTTCTTT
CATSISTEAFF
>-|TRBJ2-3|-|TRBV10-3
TGTGCCATCGGTATCGGACAGCTGGCCTCCATGACGCAGTATTTT
CAIGIGQLASMTQYF
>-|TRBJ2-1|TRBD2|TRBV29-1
TGCAGCGTTTGGCTAGCGGGAGTTCAGAGCTACGGCAATGAGCAGTTCTTC
CSVWLAGVQSYGNEQFF
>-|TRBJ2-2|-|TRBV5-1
TGCGCCAGCAGCTTGGCCCTGAACAGGGCGGTCGGGGAGCTGTTTTTT
CASSLALNRAVGELFF